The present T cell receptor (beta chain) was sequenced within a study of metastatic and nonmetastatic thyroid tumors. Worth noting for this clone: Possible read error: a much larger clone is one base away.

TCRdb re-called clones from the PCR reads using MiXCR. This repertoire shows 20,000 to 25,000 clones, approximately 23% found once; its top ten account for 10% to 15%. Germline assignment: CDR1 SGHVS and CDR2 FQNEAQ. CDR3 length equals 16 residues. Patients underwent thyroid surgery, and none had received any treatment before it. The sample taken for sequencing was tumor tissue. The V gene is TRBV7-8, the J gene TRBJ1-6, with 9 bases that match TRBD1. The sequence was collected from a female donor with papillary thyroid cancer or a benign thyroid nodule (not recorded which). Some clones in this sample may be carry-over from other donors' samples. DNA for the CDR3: TGTGCCAGCAGCTACCACGTCGACAGGGGGAATTCACCCCCCCACTTT. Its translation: CASSYHVDRGNSPPHF.